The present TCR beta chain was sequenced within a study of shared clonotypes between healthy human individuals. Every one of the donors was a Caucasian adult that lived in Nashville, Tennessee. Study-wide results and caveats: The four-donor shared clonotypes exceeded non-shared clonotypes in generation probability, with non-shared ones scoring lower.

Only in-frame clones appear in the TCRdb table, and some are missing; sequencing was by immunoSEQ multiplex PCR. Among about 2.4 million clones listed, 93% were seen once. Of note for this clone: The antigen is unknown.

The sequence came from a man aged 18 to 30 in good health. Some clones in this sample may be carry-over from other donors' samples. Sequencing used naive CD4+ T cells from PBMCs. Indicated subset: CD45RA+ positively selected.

The chain's CDR3 is CASSPRLAGTETQYF. The CDR3 coding sequence is TGTGCCAGCAGTCCTCGACTAGCAGGTACAGAGACCCAGTACTTC. The chain has TRBV2 and TRBJ2-5, with 7 bases matching TRBD2. V shed 5 bases, J shed 4 bases, and the junction held 10 bases outside the gene matches. The V gene's germline CDR1 is SNHLY and CDR2 FYNNEI. The CDR3 has 15 amino acids.